Only one count was recorded for the clone carrying this TCR beta chain. This sample is part of a study of T cells after somatic rescue of genetic block. TCRdb's copy holds only in-frame clones and misses some; the assay was immunoSEQ multiplex PCR. The sample lists 70,000 to 95,000 clones, about 87% occurring once. The CDR3 contains 15 residues. V shed 1 base and J 3 bases; nucleotides not matched to a gene: 3. Germline V gene sequence: CDR1 SGHVS, CDR2 FQNEAQ. The chain uses TRBV7-8 and TRBJ2-3, with 8 nucleotides matching TRBD2. Input material: peripheral blood mononuclear cells (PBMCs). The receptor was isolated from a woman between 18 and 29 years old. The CDR3 loop is CASSLGSGRTDTQYF. The CDR3 DNA sequence: TGTGCCAGCAGCTTAGGAAGCGGGAGAACAGATACGCAGTATTTT.